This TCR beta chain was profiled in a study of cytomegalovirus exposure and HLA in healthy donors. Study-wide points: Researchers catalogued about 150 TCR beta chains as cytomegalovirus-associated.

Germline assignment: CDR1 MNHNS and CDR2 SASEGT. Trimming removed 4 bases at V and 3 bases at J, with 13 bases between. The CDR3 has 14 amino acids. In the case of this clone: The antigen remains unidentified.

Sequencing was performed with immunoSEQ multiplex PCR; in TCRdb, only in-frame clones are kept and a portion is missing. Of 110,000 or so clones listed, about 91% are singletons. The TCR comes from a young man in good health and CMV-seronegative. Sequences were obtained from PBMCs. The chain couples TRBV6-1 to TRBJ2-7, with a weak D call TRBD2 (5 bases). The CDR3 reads CASSVRTVGYEQYF. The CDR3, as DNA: TGTGCCAGCAGTGTACGGACTGTTGGCTACGAGCAGTACTTC.